This T cell receptor (beta chain) was observed in a study of blood T cell repertoires in COVID-19. Study-wide context: PBMCs, B-cell-depleted T cells, or T cells were the source of the cDNA or gDNA that made up the material.

The ends lost 6 bases at V and 8 bases at J; junction bases unmatched: 11. This CDR3 has 15 residues. Germline V gene sequence: CDR1 SNHLY, CDR2 FYNNEI. Authors' data handling: Estimates of nucleated cell counts were drawn from the amplification of reference gene primers. Only in-frame clones appear in the TCRdb table, and some are missing; sequencing was by immunoSEQ multiplex PCR. That table supplies the V and J calls and clone size; D and trimming were determined from the DNA. The table records roughly 250,000 clones, 82% of them present only once. This TCR was sampled from a woman between 55 and 75 years old with active or convalescent COVID-19. The sequencing sample was made of peripheral blood. The rearrangement links TRBV2 to TRBJ1-2; 11 bases map to TRBD1. In DNA, the CDR3 is TGTGCCAGCAGACCGGACAGGGGGCTCTATTACGGCTACACCTTC. Residues: CASRPDRGLYYGYTF.